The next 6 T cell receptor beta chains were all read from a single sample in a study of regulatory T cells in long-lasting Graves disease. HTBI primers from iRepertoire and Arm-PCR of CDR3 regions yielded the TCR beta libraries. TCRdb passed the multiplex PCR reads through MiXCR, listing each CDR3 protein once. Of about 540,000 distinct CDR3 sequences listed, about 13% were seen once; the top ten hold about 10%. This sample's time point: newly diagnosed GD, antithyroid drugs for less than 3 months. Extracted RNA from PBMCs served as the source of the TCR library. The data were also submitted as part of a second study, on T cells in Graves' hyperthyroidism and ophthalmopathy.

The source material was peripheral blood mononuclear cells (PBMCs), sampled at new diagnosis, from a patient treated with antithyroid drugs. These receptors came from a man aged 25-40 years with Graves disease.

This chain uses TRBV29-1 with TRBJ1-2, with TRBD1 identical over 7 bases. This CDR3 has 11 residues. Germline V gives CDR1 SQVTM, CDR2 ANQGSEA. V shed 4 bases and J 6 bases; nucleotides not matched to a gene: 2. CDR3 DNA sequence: TGCAGCGTTGTTGGGACAGATGGCTACACCTTC. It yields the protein CSVVGTDGYTF.

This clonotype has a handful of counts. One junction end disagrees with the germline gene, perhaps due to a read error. Written as DNA, the CDR3 is TGCAGTGCTAGACTAAACCAAGAGACCCAGCACTTC. This encodes CSARLNQETQHF. The V call is TRBV20-1, the J call TRBJ2-5, with unresolved D. The CDR3 is 12 residues long. CDR1 and CDR2 (germline): DFQATT, SNEGSKA (reference sequence).

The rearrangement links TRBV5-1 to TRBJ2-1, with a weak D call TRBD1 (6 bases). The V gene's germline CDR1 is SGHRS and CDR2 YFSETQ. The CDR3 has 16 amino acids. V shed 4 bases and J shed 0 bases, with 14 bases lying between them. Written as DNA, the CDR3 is TGCGCCAGCAGCGGTGGACAGACCCTCTCCTACAATGAGCAGTTCTTC. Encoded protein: CASSGGQTLSYNEQFF.

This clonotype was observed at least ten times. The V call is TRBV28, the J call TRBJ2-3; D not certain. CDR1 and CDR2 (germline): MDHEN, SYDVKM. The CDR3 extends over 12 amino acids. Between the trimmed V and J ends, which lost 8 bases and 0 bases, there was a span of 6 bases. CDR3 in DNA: TGTGCCAGCGATGATAGCACAGATACGCAGTATTTT. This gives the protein CASDDSTDTQYF.

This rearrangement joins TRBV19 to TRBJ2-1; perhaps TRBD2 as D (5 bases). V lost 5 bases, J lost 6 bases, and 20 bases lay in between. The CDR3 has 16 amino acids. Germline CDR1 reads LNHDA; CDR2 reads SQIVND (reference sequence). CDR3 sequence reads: CASSPAGLTSLNEQFF. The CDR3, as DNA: TGTGCCAGTAGTCCGGCCGGACTGACCTCCCTCAATGAGCAGTTCTTC.

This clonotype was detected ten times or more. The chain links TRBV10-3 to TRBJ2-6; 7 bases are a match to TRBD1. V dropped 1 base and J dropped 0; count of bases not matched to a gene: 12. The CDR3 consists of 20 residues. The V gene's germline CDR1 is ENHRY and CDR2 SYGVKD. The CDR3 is CAISELPDREFFSGANVLTF. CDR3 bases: TGTGCCATCAGTGAGTTGCCCGACAGGGAGTTTTTCTCTGGGGCCAACGTCCTGACTTTC.